Shown below are 7 T cell receptor beta chains from a single sample sequenced in a study of blood T cell repertoires in COVID-19 (dated by TCRdb to between 2020 and 2021). Library method: the immunoSEQ multiplex PCR assay. Held by TCRdb, this immuneACCESS table contains in-frame sequences only and omits some clones. Under half of the omission traces to an unresolved V gene where checked; the cause of the rest is unknown. The sample records around 42,000 clones, 80% to 90% of which are singletons. Of the sample, more than 7% falls within the top ten clones. Sequences were obtained from peripheral blood. Every receptor here comes from a man younger than 40 with active or convalescent COVID-19.

Only one count was recorded for this clone. The rearrangement links TRBV19 to TRBJ2-1, with 7 bases fitting TRBD1. This CDR3 is built from 15 residues. Germline loops: CDR1 LNHDA, CDR2 SQIVND (reference sequence). With 6 bases clipped from V and 8 bases from J, the junction kept 13 bases outside the gene matches. DNA for the CDR3: TGTGCCAGTAGGACGACAGGGCCCTCTGTGGATGAGCAGTTCTTC. This codes for CASRTTGPSVDEQFF.

This clone was observed a single time. This chain links TRBV24-1 with TRBJ2-1; 8 nucleotides align to TRBD2. The V segment lost 3 bases and the J segment 4 bases; nucleotides outside the gene matches: 4. Germline CDR1 is KGHDR and CDR2 is SFDVKD. The CDR3 sequence is 15 residues long. CDR3 amino acids: CATSDLLAGYNEQFF. CDR3 coding DNA: TGTGCCACCAGTGATCTTCTAGCGGGTTACAATGAGCAGTTCTTC.

The V gene is TRBV19, the J gene TRBJ2-1; D might be TRBD1 (5 bases). The germline gives CDR1 LNHDA, CDR2 SQIVND (reference sequence). The CDR3 loop spans 13 amino acids. Trimming removed 5 bases from V and 3 bases from J, with 8 bases in between. In DNA, the CDR3 is TGTGCCAGTAGTTCCAGGGACTACAATGAGCAGTTCTTC. Its protein is CASSSRDYNEQFF.

The V and J genes are TRBV4-3 and TRBJ2-1; 9 bases line up with TRBD2. This CDR3 comprises 16 residues. J lost 4 bases, V lost 0 bases, and 4 bases had no gene match. Germline lookup yields CDR1 LGHNA and CDR2 YSLEER. CDR3 nucleotides: TGCGCCAGCAGCCAAGAGGTACTAGCGGGTTACAATGAGCAGTTCTTC. It codes for CASSQEVLAGYNEQFF.

The V and J genes are TRBV24-1 and TRBJ2-1, with 8 bases lining up with TRBD2. V trimming: 1 base; J trimming: 3 bases; junction bases outside the gene matches: 1. The CDR3 loop spans 15 amino acids. The V gene's germline CDR1 is KGHDR and CDR2 SFDVKD. The DNA of the CDR3 is TGTGCCACCAGTGATTTAGCGGGAGACTACAATGAGCAGTTCTTC. Residues: CATSDLAGDYNEQFF.

This clone was found once. The rearrangement links TRBV19 to TRBJ1-2, with 9 bases fitting TRBD1. Germline CDR1 is LNHDA and CDR2 is SQIVND (reference sequence). The CDR3 consists of 15 residues. V gave up 6 bases and J gave up 8 bases; unmatched junction bases: 13. As DNA, the CDR3 is TGTGCCAGTAGGAATACAGGGGGCGCCGGCGCCGGCTACACCTTC. Translating gives CASRNTGGAGAGYTF. Filled out from reference TRBV19 and TRBJ1-2, the complete variable domain reads DGGITQSPKYLFRKEGQNVTLSCEQNLNHDAMYWYRQDPGQGLRLIYYSQIVNDFQKGDIAEGYSVSREKKESFPLTVTSAQKNPTAFYLCASRNTGGAGAGYTFGSGTRLTVV.

The rearrangement uses TRBV19 and TRBJ2-1; D gene ambiguous. Deletions cut 1 base from V and 0 bases from J, with 10 bases between. Germline V gene data show CDR1 as LNHDA and CDR2 as SQIVND (reference sequence). The CDR3 length is 16 residues. As DNA, the CDR3 is TGTGCCAGTAGTATAGCGGTCCTTAGCTCCTACAATGAGCAGTTCTTC. Amino acid sequence: CASSIAVLSSYNEQFF.